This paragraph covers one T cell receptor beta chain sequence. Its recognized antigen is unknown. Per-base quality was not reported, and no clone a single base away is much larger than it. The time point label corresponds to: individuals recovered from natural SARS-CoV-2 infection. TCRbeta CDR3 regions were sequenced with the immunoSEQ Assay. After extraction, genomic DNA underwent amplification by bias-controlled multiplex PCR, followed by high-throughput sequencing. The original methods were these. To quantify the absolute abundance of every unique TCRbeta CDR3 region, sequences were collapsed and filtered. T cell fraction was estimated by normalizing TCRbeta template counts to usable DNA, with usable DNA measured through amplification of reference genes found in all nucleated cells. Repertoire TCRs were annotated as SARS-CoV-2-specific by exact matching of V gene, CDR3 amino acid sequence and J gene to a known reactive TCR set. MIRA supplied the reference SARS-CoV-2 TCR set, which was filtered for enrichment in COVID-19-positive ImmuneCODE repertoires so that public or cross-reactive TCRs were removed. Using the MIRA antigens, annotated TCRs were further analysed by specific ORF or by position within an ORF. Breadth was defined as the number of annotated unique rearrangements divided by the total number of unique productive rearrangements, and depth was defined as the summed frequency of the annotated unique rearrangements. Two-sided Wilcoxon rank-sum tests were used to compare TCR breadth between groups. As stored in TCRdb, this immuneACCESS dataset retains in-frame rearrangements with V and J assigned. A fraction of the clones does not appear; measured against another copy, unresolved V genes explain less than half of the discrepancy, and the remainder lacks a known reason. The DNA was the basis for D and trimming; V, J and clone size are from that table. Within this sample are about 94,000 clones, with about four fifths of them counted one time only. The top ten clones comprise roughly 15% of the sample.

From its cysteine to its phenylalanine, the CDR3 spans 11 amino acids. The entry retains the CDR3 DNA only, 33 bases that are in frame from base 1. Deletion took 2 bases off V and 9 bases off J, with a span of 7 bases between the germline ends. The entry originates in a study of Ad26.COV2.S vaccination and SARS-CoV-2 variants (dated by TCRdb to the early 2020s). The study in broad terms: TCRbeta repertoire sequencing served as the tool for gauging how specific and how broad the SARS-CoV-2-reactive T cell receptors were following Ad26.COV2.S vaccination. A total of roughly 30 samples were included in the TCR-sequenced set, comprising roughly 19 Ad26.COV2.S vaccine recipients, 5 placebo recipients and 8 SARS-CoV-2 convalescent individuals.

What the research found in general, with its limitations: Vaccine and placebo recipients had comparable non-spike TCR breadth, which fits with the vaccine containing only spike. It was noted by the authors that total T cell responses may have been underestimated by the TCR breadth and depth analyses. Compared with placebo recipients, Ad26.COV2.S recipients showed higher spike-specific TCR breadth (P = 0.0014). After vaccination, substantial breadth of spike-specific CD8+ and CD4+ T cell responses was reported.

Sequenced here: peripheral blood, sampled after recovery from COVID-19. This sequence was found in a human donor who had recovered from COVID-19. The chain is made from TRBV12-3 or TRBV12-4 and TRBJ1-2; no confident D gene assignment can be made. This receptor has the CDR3 CASSLSLRYTF. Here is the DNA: TGTGCCAGCAGTTTAAGCCTCCGCTACACCTTC.